These T cell receptor beta chains were read from a single sample in a study of T cells in Graves' hyperthyroidism and ophthalmopathy. TCRdb redid the calling of the multiplex PCR reads with MiXCR, one entry per CDR3 protein. The sample includes around 300,000 distinct CDR3 sequences, approximately 13% of them seen just once. Material: blood. These receptors all come from a woman aged 40 to 49 with Graves' hyperthyroidism. Each CDR3 is given with its conserved first and last residue. Fields, in order: clone size, V gene, J gene, CDR3 protein. Clone size, where shown, is once, few, many, or a class for clones that have expanded.

>many|TRBV3-1|TRBJ1-5
CASSPGGGQPQHF
>many|TRBV7-3|TRBJ1-2
CASSSSLGYGYTF
>.|TRBV7-9|TRBJ1-2
CASSPSREADGYTF
>many|TRBV30|TRBJ1-1
CAWSARTMRTEAFF
>few|TRBV12-3/TRBV12-4|TRBJ2-7
CASSLSRGQSEQYF
>many|TRBV19|TRBJ1-3
CASSTGSGNTIYF
>many|TRBV5-6|TRBJ2-3
CASSLVVSSTDTQYF
>many|TRBV7-3|TRBJ2-5
CASSSGLASGETQYF
>many|TRBV3-1|TRBJ1-2
CASSHEAGYTF
>.|TRBV5-6|TRBJ1-1
CASSIRVVRPTAFF
>.|TRBV6-2/TRBV6-3|TRBJ2-1
CASSYKRVNEQFF
>.|TRBV11-2|TRBJ2-1
CASSLLAYGTGYNEQFF
>many|TRBV18|TRBJ1-5
CASSPPSSNQPQHF
>many|TRBV6-1|TRBJ1-4
CASSSPRTADEKLFF
>few|TRBV7-9|TRBJ2-1
CASSLEGLAASNEQFF
>.|TRBV3-1|TRBJ2-1
CASSQGPGQGLSYNEQFF
>.|TRBV7-2|TRBJ2-1
CASSLTSGNTDEQFF
>few|TRBV5-1|TRBJ2-1
CASSSGQGGDNEQFF
>few|TRBV15|TRBJ2-6
CATRRGKSGDGANVLTF
>many|TRBV6-1|TRBJ2-1
CASSERGGGFF
>once|TRBV2|TRBJ1-3
CASRADGNTIYF
>many|TRBV24-1|TRBJ2-1
CATSGVSLDNEQFF
>many|TRBV6-1|TRBJ2-2
CASSDQGQAGELFF
>few|TRBV20-1|TRBJ1-4
CSVSPGQNEKLFF
>many|TRBV2|TRBJ2-3
CASSVGGRDTQYF
>many|TRBV29-1|TRBJ1-4
CSVVGSTTGEKLFF
>many|TRBV28|TRBJ1-1
CASSSHLRLRNTEAFF
>few|TRBV10-3|TRBJ1-6
CAATPHRGNNSPLHF
>many|TRBV29-1|TRBJ1-1
CSVRSSGEAFF
>many|TRBV7-9|TRBJ2-2
CASSLGRANTGELFF
>many|TRBV28|TRBJ2-1
CASSLGQGVEQFF
>many|TRBV9|TRBJ1-2
CASSVGQGRYGYTF